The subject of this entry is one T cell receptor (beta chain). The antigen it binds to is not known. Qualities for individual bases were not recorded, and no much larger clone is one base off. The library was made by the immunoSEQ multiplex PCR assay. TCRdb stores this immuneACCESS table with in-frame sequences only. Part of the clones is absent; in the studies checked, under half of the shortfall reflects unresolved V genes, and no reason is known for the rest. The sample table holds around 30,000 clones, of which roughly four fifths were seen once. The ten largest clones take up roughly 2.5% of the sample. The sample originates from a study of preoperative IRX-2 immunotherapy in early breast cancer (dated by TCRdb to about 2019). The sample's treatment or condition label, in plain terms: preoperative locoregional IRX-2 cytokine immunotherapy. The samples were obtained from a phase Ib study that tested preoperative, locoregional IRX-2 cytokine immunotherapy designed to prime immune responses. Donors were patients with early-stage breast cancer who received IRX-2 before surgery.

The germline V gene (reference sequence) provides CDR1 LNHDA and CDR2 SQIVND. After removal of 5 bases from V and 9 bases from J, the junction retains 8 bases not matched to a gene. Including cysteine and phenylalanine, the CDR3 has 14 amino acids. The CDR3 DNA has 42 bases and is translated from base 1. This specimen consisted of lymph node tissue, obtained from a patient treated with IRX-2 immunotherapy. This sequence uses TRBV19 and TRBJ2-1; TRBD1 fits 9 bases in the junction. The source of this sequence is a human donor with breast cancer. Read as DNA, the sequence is TGTGCCAGTAGTCCCGGGACAGGGAGGCTTGAGCAGTTCTTC. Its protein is CASSPGTGRLEQFF.